The 22 T cell receptor beta chains below come from one sample, sequenced in a study of cytomegalovirus exposure and HLA in healthy donors. A multiplex PCR was run with 60 Vbeta primers and 13 Jbeta primers. The protocol was immunoSEQ multiplex PCR, while the TCRdb copy is restricted to in-frame clones and leaves out a portion. The table for this sample gives about 52,000 clones. Input material: PBMCs. These receptors all stem from a woman aged 45-65 years in good health and CMV-seropositive.

This clone registers medium-sized by frequency. This chain joins TRBV19 and TRBJ1-5; 11 positions agree with TRBD1. The CDR3 is 16 residues long. The V gene's germline CDR1 is LNHDA and CDR2 SQIVND (reference sequence). Unmatched junction bases numbered 4, after V lost 1 base and J lost 5 bases. The CDR3 coding sequence is TGTGCCAGTAGTATAGGGGGACAGGGGGTTGATCAGCCCCAGCATTTT. Residues: CASSIGGQGVDQPQHF.

The rearrangement links TRBV5-1 to TRBJ2-2; unclear D gene. The germline gives CDR1 SGHRS, CDR2 YFSETQ. The CDR3 contains 13 residues. V shed 5 bases and J shed 1 base, with 6 bases lying between them. The CDR3 loop is CASSGQNTGELFF. The DNA for the CDR3 is TGCGCCAGCAGTGGGCAGAACACCGGGGAGCTGTTTTTT.

This sequence joins TRBV6-6 and TRBJ2-7; TRBD2 is a possible D gene (5 bases). V lost 2 bases and J lost 3, with 11 bases in between. Germline values: CDR1 MNHNY, CDR2 SVGAGI (reference sequence). The CDR3 is 14 amino acids. CDR3 sequence reads: CASSYDGKNYEQYF. Written as DNA, the CDR3 is TGTGCCAGCAGTTACGACGGGAAGAACTACGAGCAGTACTTC.

The chain joins TRBV27 to TRBJ1-5, with TRBD1 matching 7 bases. V was pared by 8 bases and J by 4 bases, with 8 bases of the junction left unmatched. From germline, CDR1 is MNHEY and CDR2 SMNVEV (reference sequence). The CDR3 loop spans 14 amino acids. The CDR3 DNA reads as TGTGCCAGCTCATTCAGGGGGTTTAATCAGCCCCAGCATTTT. This translates into CASSFRGFNQPQHF.

The chain employs TRBV5-5 and TRBJ1-2, with D maybe TRBD1 (5 bases). The CDR3 covers 16 residues. Germline CDR1 reads SGHKS; CDR2 reads YYEKEE (reference sequence). V gave up 2 bases and J gave up 4 bases, with 18 bases separating them. Here the CDR3 DNA reads TGTGCCAGCAGCTTAAGGCCTTATGGGGCCGGCTATGGCTACACCTTC. Translating it yields CASSLRPYGAGYGYTF.

V is TRBV28 and J is TRBJ1-1; a possible D gene is TRBD1 (6 bases). Germline V gives CDR1 MDHEN, CDR2 SYDVKM. The CDR3 runs to 15 residues. Trimming removed 5 bases from V and 3 bases from J, with 16 bases in between. CDR3 residues: CASSTPDRQHTEAFF. The CDR3 bases are TGTGCCAGCAGTACCCCGGACAGACAACACACTGAAGCTTTCTTT.

The chain recombines TRBV15 with TRBJ2-2, with TRBD1 identical over 9 bases. J was trimmed by 5 bases and V by 5 bases; bases with no gene match: 6. The CDR3 totals 15 residues. Looked up from germline, CDR1 is LNHNV and CDR2 is YYDKDF (reference sequence). CDR3 nucleotides: TGTGCCACCAGCCCTGGGGACAGGGAGACCGGGGAGCTGTTTTTT. Encoded protein: CATSPGDRETGELFF.

The rearrangement joins TRBV6-6 to TRBJ2-7; a possible D gene is TRBD1 (6 bases). Germline loops: CDR1 MNHNY, CDR2 SVGAGI (reference sequence). V lost 6 bases, J lost 7 bases, and 13 bases lay in between. The CDR3 contains 12 residues. The CDR3 sequence: CASRTGQGEQYF. The CDR3 DNA is TGTGCCAGCAGAACAGGGCAAGGAGAGCAGTACTTC.

The V call is TRBV28, the J call TRBJ1-5; D call uncertain. The CDR3 covers 11 residues. Germline V gene lookup returns CDR1 MDHEN and CDR2 SYDVKM. V shed 5 bases and J shed 9 bases, with 8 bases lying between them. The CDR3 bases are TGTGCCAGCAGTCCTAACGGGCCCCAGCATTTT. Translating it yields CASSPNGPQHF.

V and J are TRBV15 and TRBJ1-2; D gene ambiguous. This CDR3 is 14 amino acids long. Trimming pared 4 bases from V and 0 bases from J, leaving 9 bases between. Germline V lookup: CDR1 LNHNV, CDR2 YYDKDF (reference sequence). CDR3 DNA sequence: TGTGCCACCAGCAAAACAAACGCTAACTATGGCTACACCTTC. It yields the protein CATSKTNANYGYTF.

The rearrangement uses TRBV27 and TRBJ2-5, with D possibly being TRBD2 (6 bases). CDR3 length: 13 residues. V dropped 8 bases and J dropped 4 bases, with 14 bases sitting between them. Germline-derived CDR1 and CDR2 are MNHEY and SMNVEV (reference sequence). DNA for the CDR3: TGTGCCAGCGCTGCGCAGGAGGGAGAGACCCAGTACTTC. Its protein is CASAAQEGETQYF.

The V call is TRBV19, the J call TRBJ2-2; 7 nucleotides line up with TRBD2. Germline CDR1 LNHDA, CDR2 SQIVND (reference sequence). The CDR3 spans 14 residues. V trimming: 11 bases; J trimming: 5 bases; junction bases outside the gene matches: 11. The CDR3: CAARTSGLTGELFF. CDR3 sequence (DNA): TGTGCCGCCAGGACTAGTGGGCTTACCGGGGAGCTGTTTTTT.

V and J are TRBV7-2 and TRBJ1-6, with D uncertain. This CDR3 comprises 12 residues. CDR1 is SGHTA, CDR2 FQGNSA, per germline. Trimming removed 5 bases at V and 10 bases at J, with 9 bases between. The DNA of the CDR3 is TGTGCCAGCAGCCGGTACAGATCACCCCTCCACTTT. The encoded protein is CASSRYRSPLHF.

V gene TRBV28 combines with J gene TRBJ2-5, with 9 bases aligning to TRBD2. This CDR3 spans 15 amino acids. The ends lost 3 bases at V and 4 bases at J; junction bases unmatched: 6. CDR1 MDHEN and CDR2 SYDVKM come from the germline V gene. The CDR3 region is CASSFLTSGGETQYF. DNA for the CDR3: TGTGCCAGCAGTTTCCTGACTAGCGGAGGAGAGACCCAGTACTTC.

The V gene is TRBV30, the J gene TRBJ1-3; 10 nucleotides agree with TRBD1. Trimming removed 7 bases from V and 4 bases from J; junction bases left unmatched: 4. The CDR3 has 13 residues. Germline loops: CDR1 GTSNPN, CDR2 SVGIG (reference sequence). The chain's CDR3 is CALDRGQGNTIYF. DNA of the CDR3: TGTGCCTTAGACAGGGGGCAAGGAAACACCATATATTTT. Drawing the rest from reference TRBV30 and TRBJ1-3, the complete variable domain is SQTIHQWPATLVQPVGSPLSLECTVEGTSNPNLYWYRQAAGRGLQLLFYSVGIGQISSEVPQNLSASRPQDRQFILSSKKLLLSDSGFYLCALDRGQGNTIYFGEGSWLTVV.

The rearrangement links TRBV30 to TRBJ2-1, with unresolved D. The CDR3 extends over 12 amino acids. Germline assignment: CDR1 GTSNPN and CDR2 SVGIG (reference sequence). Trimming removed 0 bases from V and 4 bases from J, with 4 bases in between. Written as DNA, the CDR3 is TGTGCCTGGAGTGTCCTTTACAATGAGCAGTTCTTC. Translation: CAWSVLYNEQFF. Looking up the rest from reference TRBV30 and TRBJ2-1 gives the full variable domain: SQTIHQWPATLVQPVGSPLSLECTVEGTSNPNLYWYRQAAGRGLQLLFYSVGIGQISSEVPQNLSASRPQDRQFILSSKKLLLSDSGFYLCAWSVLYNEQFFGPGTRLTVL.

The chain combines TRBV2 with TRBJ1-2, with a possible D match to TRBD1 (6 bases). CDR1 SNHLY and CDR2 FYNNEI come from the germline V gene. Trimming shortened V by 5 bases and J by 8 bases, and 15 bases separated the two germline ends. The CDR3 has 13 amino acids. CDR3 nucleotides: TGTGCCAGCAGTAAAACAGGGAGAGGAGGCTACACCTTC. This encodes CASSKTGRGGYTF.

The V gene is TRBV18, the J gene TRBJ2-5; D perhaps matches TRBD1 (6 bases). The CDR3 covers 16 residues. The V and J ends lost 3 bases and 7 bases respectively, with 21 bases between them. Germline CDR1 and CDR2: KGHSH and LQKENI. CDR3 residues: CASSPQGMIPDRTQYF. The CDR3, as DNA: TGTGCCAGCTCACCCCAGGGGATGATCCCGGATCGGACCCAGTACTTC.

The chain has TRBV28 and TRBJ1-4; perhaps TRBD1 as D (5 bases). Germline assignment: CDR1 MDHEN and CDR2 SYDVKM. Deletions cut 6 bases from V and 8 bases from J, with 19 bases between. The CDR3 is 15 amino acids. In DNA, the CDR3 is TGTGCCAGCAGCCACGGAGGGGTAATGGGGGAAAAACTGTTTTTT. It translates to CASSHGGVMGEKLFF.

The DNA for the CDR3 is TGTGCCAGACCCCCTCGCAGTTGGACAGGGCCTGAGCAGTACTTC. Translating it yields CARPPRSWTGPEQYF. This chain uses TRBV27 with TRBJ2-7, with 8 bases lining up with TRBD1. J was trimmed by 7 bases and V by 9 bases; bases with no gene match: 17. CDR3 length equals 15 residues. The germline gives CDR1 MNHEY, CDR2 SMNVEV (reference sequence).

The V call is TRBV5-1, the J call TRBJ2-7, with D tentatively TRBD2 (6 bases). The germline CDR1 and CDR2 sequences are SGHRS and YFSETQ. CDR3 size: 14 residues. Trimming took 4 bases from V and 5 from J, leaving 16 bases between them. The CDR3 protein is CASSPWTGRNEQYF. DNA of the CDR3: TGCGCCAGCAGCCCCTGGACGGGGAGGAACGAGCAGTACTTC.

Note on this clone: The same CDR3 is also encoded by other DNA sequences in this sample. V gene TRBV19 combines with J gene TRBJ2-2, with D tentatively TRBD1 (5 bases). Germline lookup yields CDR1 LNHDA and CDR2 SQIVND (reference sequence). V was cut by 4 bases and J by 6 bases, with 6 bases left in between. The CDR3 has 12 amino acids. CDR3 loop: CASSRGAGELFF. CDR3 sequence (DNA): TGTGCCAGTAGTAGGGGCGCCGGGGAGCTGTTTTTT.